This paragraph reports one TCR beta chain. The antigen is unknown. V gave up 2 bases and J gave up 6 bases; unmatched junction bases: 4. The CDR3 length is 16 residues. CDR1 MGHDK and CDR2 SYGVNS come from the germline V gene. These data belong to a study of blood T cell dynamics during melanoma immunotherapy. At the level of the study: Standard first-line treatment here was pembrolizumab or nivolumab plus ipilimumab in metastatic melanoma. Whole-study findings and limits: Immune-effector CD8+ cells best matched cell-free DNA CDR3 sequences and were most clonal.

Profiled with immunoSEQ multiplex PCR; TCRdb holds only in-frame clones, not every one. The data hold around 1,400 clones, with roughly 90% observed a single time. Time point noted: pre-treatment baseline. Sampling occurred pretreatment (T0) and at week 3 (W3), after cycle one of checkpoint blockade. Apart from a couple of fast progressors, RECIST 1.1 response was judged 12 weeks post-infusion. The chain couples TRBV25-1 to TRBJ2-3; 14 bases fit TRBD2. The receptor comes from a human donor with melanoma. Specimen: effector memory CD8+ T cells from blood, collected from a patient treated with checkpoint blockade. The CDR3 loop is CASSEGTSGSVDTQYF. The CDR3 DNA sequence: TGTGCCAGCAGTGAAGGGACTAGCGGGAGTGTGGATACGCAGTATTTT.